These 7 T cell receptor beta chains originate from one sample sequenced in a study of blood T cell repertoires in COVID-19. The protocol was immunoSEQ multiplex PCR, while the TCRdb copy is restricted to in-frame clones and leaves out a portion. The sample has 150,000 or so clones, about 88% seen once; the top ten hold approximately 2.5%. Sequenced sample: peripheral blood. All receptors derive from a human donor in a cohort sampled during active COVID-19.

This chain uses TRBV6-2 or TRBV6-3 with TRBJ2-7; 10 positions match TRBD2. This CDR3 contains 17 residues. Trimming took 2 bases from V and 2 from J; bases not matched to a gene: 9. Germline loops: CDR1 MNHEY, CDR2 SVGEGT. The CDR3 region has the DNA TGTGCCAGCAGTTACGACCCTAGCGGGAGTACGGCCTACGAGCAGTACTTC. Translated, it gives CASSYDPSGSTAYEQYF.

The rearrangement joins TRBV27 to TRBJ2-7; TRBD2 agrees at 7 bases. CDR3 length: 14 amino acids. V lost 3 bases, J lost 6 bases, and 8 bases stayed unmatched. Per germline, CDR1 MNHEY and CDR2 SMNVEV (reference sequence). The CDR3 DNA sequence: TGTGCCAGCAGTTTCCGGCGGGGGACTTTCGAGCAGTACTTC. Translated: CASSFRRGTFEQYF.

CDR3 sequence (DNA): TGTGCCAGCAGCTTGGCTTCGGGAGGCGCCGGGGAGCTGTTTTTT. This gives the protein CASSLASGGAGELFF. This chain links TRBV5-4 with TRBJ2-2, with TRBD2 matching over 7 bases. The J segment lost 6 bases and the V segment lost 0 bases, leaving 5 bases of the junction unmatched. The V gene's germline CDR1 is SGHNT and CDR2 YYREEE (reference sequence). CDR3 length: 15 residues. The whole variable domain, remainder taken from reference TRBV5-4 and TRBJ2-2, is ETGVTQSPTHLIKTRGQQVTLRCSSQSGHNTVSWYQQALGQGPQFIFQYYREEENGRGNFPPRFSGLQFPNYSSELNVNALELDDSALYLCASSLASGGAGELFFGEGSRLTVL.

The chain's CDR3 is CASSGRLAGGTDTQYF. The CDR3, as DNA: TGTGCCAGCAGTGGAAGGCTAGCGGGAGGCACAGATACGCAGTATTTT. The V call is TRBV2, the J call TRBJ2-3, with 10 bases lining up with TRBD2. The CDR3 is 16 amino acids. V lost 4 bases to trimming and J lost 1 base; unmatched junction nucleotides: 5. In germline, CDR1 is SNHLY, CDR2 FYNNEI. The variable domain in full, with the rest retrieved from reference TRBV2 and TRBJ2-3, is EPEVTQTPSHQVTQMGQEVILRCVPISNHLYFYWYRQILGQKVEFLVSFYNNEISEKSEIFDDQFSVERPDGSNFTLKIRSTKLEDSAMYFCASSGRLAGGTDTQYFGPGTRLTVL.

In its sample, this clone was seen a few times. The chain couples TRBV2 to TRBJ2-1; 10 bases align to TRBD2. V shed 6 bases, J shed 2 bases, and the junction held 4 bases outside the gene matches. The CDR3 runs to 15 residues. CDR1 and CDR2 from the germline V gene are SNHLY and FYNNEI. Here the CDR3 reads CASRNGLAAYNEQFF. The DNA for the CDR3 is TGTGCCAGCAGGAACGGACTAGCGGCCTACAATGAGCAGTTCTTC.

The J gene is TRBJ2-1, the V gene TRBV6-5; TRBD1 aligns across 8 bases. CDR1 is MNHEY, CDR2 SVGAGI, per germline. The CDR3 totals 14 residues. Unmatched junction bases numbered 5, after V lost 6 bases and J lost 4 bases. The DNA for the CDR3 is TGTGCCAGCAGGCTGACAGGGGAATACAATGAGCAGTTCTTC. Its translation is CASRLTGEYNEQFF.

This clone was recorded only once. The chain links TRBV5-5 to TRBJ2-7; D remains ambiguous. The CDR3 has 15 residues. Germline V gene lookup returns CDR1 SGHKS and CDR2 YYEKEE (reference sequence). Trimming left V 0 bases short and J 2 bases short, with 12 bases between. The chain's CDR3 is CASSLASAGPYEQYF. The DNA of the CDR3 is TGTGCCAGCAGCTTGGCCTCGGCAGGCCCCTACGAGCAGTACTTC.